Below, one TCR beta chain is given with its context. The sample is drawn from a study of blood T cell repertoires in COVID-19. The germline CDR1 and CDR2 sequences are SGHRS and YFSETQ. There are 12 residues in the CDR3. V was clipped by 4 bases and J by 3 bases, with 8 bases between them. Measured with immunoSEQ multiplex PCR; TCRdb has only the in-frame clones, and not every one. The sample lists 200,000 to 250,000 clones, approximately 83% occurring once. Specimen: peripheral blood. The chain links TRBV5-1 to TRBJ2-7, with D perhaps TRBD1 (6 bases). This sequence originates from a woman aged 25-40 years who had recovered from COVID-19. The CDR3: CASSLQGYEQYF. CDR3 nucleotide sequence: TGCGCCAGCAGCCTACAGGGCTACGAGCAGTACTTC.